This T cell receptor beta chain emerged from a study of control samples from healthy donors and cancer patients. The CDR3 loop spans 12 amino acids. V shed 6 bases and J 7 bases; nucleotides not matched to a gene: 3. Method: immunoSEQ multiplex PCR; TCRdb's copy keeps in-frame clones and lacks some. The data hold about 97,000 clones, with under 95% observed a single time. This receptor was obtained from a woman aged 18-30 years in good health. Sequenced input: blood. This chain joins TRBV12-3 or TRBV12-4 and TRBJ2-1, with TRBD1 identical over 7 bases. Here the CDR3 DNA reads TGTGCCAGCAGCACCAGGGGGAATGAGCAGTTCTTC. It encodes CASSTRGNEQFF.